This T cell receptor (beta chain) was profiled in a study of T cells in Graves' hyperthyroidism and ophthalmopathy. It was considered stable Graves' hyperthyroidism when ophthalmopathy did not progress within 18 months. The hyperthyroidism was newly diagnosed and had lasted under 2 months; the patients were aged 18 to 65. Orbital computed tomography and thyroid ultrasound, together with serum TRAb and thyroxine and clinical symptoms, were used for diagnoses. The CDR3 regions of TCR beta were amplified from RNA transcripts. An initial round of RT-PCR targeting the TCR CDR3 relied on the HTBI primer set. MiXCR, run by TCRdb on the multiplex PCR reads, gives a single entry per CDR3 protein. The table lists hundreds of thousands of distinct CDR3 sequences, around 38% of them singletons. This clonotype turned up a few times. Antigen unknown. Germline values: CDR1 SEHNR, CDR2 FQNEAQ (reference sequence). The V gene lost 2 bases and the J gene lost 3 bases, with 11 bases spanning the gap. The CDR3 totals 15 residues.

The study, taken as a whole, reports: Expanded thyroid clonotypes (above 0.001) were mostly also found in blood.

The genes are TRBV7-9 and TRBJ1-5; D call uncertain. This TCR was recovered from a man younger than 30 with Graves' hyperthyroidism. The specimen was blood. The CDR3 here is CASSLNRAFNQPQHF. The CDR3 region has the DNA TGTGCCAGCAGCTTAAACAGAGCTTTCAATCAGCCCCAGCATTTT. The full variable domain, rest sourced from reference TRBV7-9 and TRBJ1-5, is DTGVSQNPRHKITKRGQNVTFRCDPISEHNRLYWYRQTLGQGPEFLTYFQNEAQLEKSRLLSDRFSAERPKGSFSTLEIQRTEQGDSAMYLCASSLNRAFNQPQHFGDGTRLSIL.